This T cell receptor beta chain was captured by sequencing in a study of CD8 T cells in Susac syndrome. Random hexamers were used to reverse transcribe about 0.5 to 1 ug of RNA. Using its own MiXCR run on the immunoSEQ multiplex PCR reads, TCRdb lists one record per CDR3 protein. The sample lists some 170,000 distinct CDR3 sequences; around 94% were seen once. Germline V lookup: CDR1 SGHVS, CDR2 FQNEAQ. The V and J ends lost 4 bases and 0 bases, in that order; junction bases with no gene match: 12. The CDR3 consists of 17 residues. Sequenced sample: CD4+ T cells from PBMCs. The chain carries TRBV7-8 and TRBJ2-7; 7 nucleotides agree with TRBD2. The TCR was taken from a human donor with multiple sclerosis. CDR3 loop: CASSYSTRSGVSYEQYF. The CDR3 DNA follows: TGTGCCAGCAGCTATTCGACCAGAAGCGGGGTCTCCTACGAGCAGTACTTC.